What follows describes a single T cell receptor beta chain. Its antigen is not identified. Generation of TCR beta cDNA was performed by 5'RACE template switching incorporating UMIs. TCRdb reprocessed the 5' RACE reads; each CDR3 protein has one entry and no DNA is given. The sample totals under 600,000 distinct CDR3 sequences. The sample belongs to a study of T cells expressing NK-cell markers. Study at large: Sequenced donors, eight in total, included seven who were HCMV-seropositive and one who was seronegative. Study outcomes and limitations: Expanded NKG2C+ T cell clones were not confirmed as HCMV-specific. Dominance of the CD3+CD56-NKG2C+ fraction by these clonotypes also held in a few donors.

The length of the CDR3 is 14 residues. Germline loops: CDR1 SGHRS, CDR2 YFSETQ. The TCR was taken from a woman aged 45-65 years in good health. The rearrangement links TRBV5-1 to TRBJ1-2. The material sequenced was blood T cells: a sorted CD56 or NKG2C T cell subset, CD4+ or CD8+ T cells, or bulk PBMC T cells (not recorded which). The CDR3 loop is CASSLAEGRGGYTF.